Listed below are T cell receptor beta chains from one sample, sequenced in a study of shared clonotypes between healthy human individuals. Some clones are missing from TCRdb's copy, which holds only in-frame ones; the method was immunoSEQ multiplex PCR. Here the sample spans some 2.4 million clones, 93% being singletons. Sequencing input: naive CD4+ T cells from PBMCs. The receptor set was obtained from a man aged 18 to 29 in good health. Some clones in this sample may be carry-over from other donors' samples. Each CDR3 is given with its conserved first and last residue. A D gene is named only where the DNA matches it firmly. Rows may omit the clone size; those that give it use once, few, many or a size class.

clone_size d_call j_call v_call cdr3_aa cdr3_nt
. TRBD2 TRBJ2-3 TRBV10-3 CAIRSASGLAQYF TGTGCCATCCGGTCAGCTAGCGGGCTGGCGCAGTATTTT
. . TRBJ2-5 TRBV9 CASSAIQETQYF TGTGCCAGCAGCGCCATTCAAGAGACCCAGTACTTC
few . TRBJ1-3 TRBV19 CASSKIPSTIYF TGTGCCAGTAGCAAGATACCGAGCACCATATATTTT
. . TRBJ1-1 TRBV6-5 CASRSRGGHEGAFF TGTGCCAGCAGATCTCGAGGGGGGCATGAGGGAGCTTTCTTT
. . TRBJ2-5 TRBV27 CASSPRQTRLLETQYF TGTGCCAGCAGTCCTAGACAGACTAGGCTCCTAGAGACCCAGTACTTC
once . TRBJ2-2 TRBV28 CAHSPPTGDIGELFF TGTGCCCATTCCCCCCCAACGGGTGATATCGGGGAGCTGTTTTTT
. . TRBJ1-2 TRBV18 CASSRGGENGYTF TGTGCCAGCTCGCGGGGGGGCGAGAATGGCTACACCTTC
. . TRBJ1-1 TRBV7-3 CASSGGDQAFF TGTGCCAGCAGCGGAGGCGACCAAGCTTTCTTT
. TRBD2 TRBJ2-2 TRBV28 CASSSPTSGRAGELFF TGTGCCAGCAGTTCCCCGACTAGCGGGAGGGCCGGGGAGCTGTTTTTT
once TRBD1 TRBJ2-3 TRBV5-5 CASSLVGTGVADTQYF TGTGCCAGCAGCTTGGTCGGGACAGGGGTCGCAGATACGCAGTATTTT
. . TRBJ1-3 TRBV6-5 CASSLRKSPGNTIYF TGTGCCAGCAGTTTACGGAAAAGCCCCGGAAACACCATATATTTT
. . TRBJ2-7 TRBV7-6 CASSLGLATVYEQYF TGTGCCAGCAGCTTAGGGCTAGCGACTGTCTACGAGCAGTACTTC
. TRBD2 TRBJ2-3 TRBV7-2 CASSLVAGGSDTQYF TGTGCCAGCAGCTTAGTAGCGGGAGGTTCAGATACGCAGTATTTT
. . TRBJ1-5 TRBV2 CASKGGVSNQPQHF TGTGCCAGCAAGGGGGGCGTTAGCAATCAGCCCCAGCATTTT
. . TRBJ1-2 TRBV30 CAWTPDLGEGYTF TGTGCCTGGACCCCGGACCTTGGCGAGGGCTACACCTTC
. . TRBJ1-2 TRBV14 CASSPGQTAYGYTF TGTGCCAGCAGCCCAGGACAGACGGCCTATGGCTACACCTTC
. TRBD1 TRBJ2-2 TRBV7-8 CASSGRQGWAGELFF TGTGCCAGCAGCGGGCGACAGGGATGGGCCGGGGAGCTGTTTTTT
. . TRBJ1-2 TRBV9 CASSVSSYGYTF TGTGCCAGCAGCGTGAGCTCATACGGCTACACCTTC
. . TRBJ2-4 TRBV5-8 CASSLAGGLNIQYF TGTGCCAGCAGCTTGGCCGGAGGGTTAAACATTCAGTACTTC
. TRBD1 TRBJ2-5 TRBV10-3 CAISAGTEETQYF TGTGCCATCAGTGCCGGGACAGAAGAGACCCAGTACTTC
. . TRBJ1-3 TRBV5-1 CASSLNRNLGNTIYF TGCGCCAGCAGCTTGAACCGTAACCTTGGAAACACCATATATTTT
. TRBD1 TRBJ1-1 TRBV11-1 CASSFDRGLEAFF TGTGCCAGCAGCTTCGACAGGGGGCTAGAAGCTTTCTTT
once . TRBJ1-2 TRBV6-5 CASRLGPNYGYTF TGTGCCAGCAGGCTAGGGCCCAACTATGGCTACACCTTC
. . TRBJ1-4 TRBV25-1 CASSESVGFVEKLFF TGTGCCAGCAGTGAATCAGTAGGTTTTGTTGAAAAACTGTTTTTT
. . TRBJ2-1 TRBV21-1 CATQRGAYNEQFF TGTGCCACCCAAAGGGGGGCTTACAATGAGCAGTTCTTC
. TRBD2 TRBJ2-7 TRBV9 CASSVASGRAYEQYF TGTGCCAGCAGCGTAGCCAGCGGGAGGGCCTACGAGCAGTACTTC
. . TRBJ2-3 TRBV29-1 CSVEGKYTDTQYF TGCAGCGTTGAAGGCAAATACACAGATACGCAGTATTTT
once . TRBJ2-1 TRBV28 CASRRAEGPYNEQFF TGTGCCAGCAGGCGAGCGGAAGGACCCTACAATGAGCAGTTCTTC
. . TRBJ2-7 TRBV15 CATSRGPDSYEQYF TGTGCCACCAGCAGGGGTCCAGACTCCTACGAGCAGTACTTC
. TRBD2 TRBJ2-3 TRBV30 CAWSVIVGSGSTDTQYF TGTGCCTGGAGTGTAATTGTGGGTAGCGGGAGCACAGATACGCAGTATTTT
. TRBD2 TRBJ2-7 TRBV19 CASSIDGGRIYEQYF TGTGCCAGTAGTATAGATGGCGGGAGGATCTACGAGCAGTACTTC
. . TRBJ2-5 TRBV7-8 CASSLQTGTQYF TGTGCCAGCAGCTTGCAGACGGGAACCCAGTACTTC
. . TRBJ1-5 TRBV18 CASSLPTGQPQHF TGTGCCAGCTCCCTACCGACAGGTCAGCCCCAGCATTTT
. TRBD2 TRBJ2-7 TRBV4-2 CASSQEPPGTSGRRGEQYF TGTGCCAGCAGCCAAGAGCCTCCCGGGACTAGCGGGAGGAGGGGCGAGCAGTACTTC
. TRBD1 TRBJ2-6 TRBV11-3 CASSYWGTGSSGANVLTF TGTGCCAGCAGCTATTGGGGGACAGGGAGCTCTGGGGCCAACGTCCTGACTTTC
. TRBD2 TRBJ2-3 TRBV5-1 CASSAEPRDYGLNTQYF TGCGCCAGCAGCGCCGAACCCCGGGACTACGGCTTGAATACGCAGTATTTT
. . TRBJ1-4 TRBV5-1 CASSLDPLATNEKLFF TGCGCCAGCAGCTTGGACCCACTCGCAACTAATGAAAAACTGTTTTTT
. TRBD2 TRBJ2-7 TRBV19 CASSGSGTSSYEQYF TGTGCCAGTAGTGGGTCCGGGACTAGTTCATACGAGCAGTACTTC
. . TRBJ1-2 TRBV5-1 CASSLEDSLYGYTF TGCGCCAGCAGCTTGGAAGACAGCCTCTATGGCTACACCTTC
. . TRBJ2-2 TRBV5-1 CASSLVTNTGELFF TGCGCCAGCAGCTTAGTCACCAACACCGGGGAGCTGTTTTTT
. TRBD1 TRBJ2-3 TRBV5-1 CASYSGGPRDTQYF TGCGCCAGCTACTCAGGGGGCCCGAGGGATACGCAGTATTTT
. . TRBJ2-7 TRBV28 CASSFGGSYEQYF TGTGCCAGCAGTTTTGGGGGGTCCTACGAGCAGTACTTC
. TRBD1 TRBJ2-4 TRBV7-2 CASSPDRGRSANIQYF TGTGCCAGCAGCCCCGACAGGGGGCGAAGTGCAAACATTCAGTACTTC
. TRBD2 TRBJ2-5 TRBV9 CASSVEGLEETQYF TGTGCCAGCAGCGTAGAGGGACTAGAAGAGACCCAGTACTTC
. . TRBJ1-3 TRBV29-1 CSATKIAGRDTIYF TGCAGCGCCACTAAGATTGCCGGCAGGGACACCATATATTTT
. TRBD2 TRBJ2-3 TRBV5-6 CASSLRSTRGGDTQYF TGTGCCAGCAGCTTGCGGTCGACCCGCGGGGGGGATACGCAGTATTTT